These 16 T cell receptor beta chains originate from one sample sequenced in a study of low-dose radiotherapy and immunotherapy resistance in tumors. A roughly 19-cycle PCR with a constant-region primer and V-primer adapter amplified TCRs. TCRdb reanalysed the reads using MiXCR and keeps one entry per CDR3 protein. This table has roughly 48,000 distinct CDR3 sequences, around a third appearing once. Time point noted: after trial treatment. Described treatment: LDRT plus nivolumab, ipilimumab, low-dose cyclophosphamide and aspirin (RACIN trial). The input for sequencing was PBMCs, taken after low-dose radiotherapy plus immunotherapy. These receptors originate from a male donor with rectosigmoid adenocarcinoma.

In its sample, this clonotype was seen many times. The V gene is TRBV29-1, the J gene TRBJ1-3, with 9 bases matching TRBD1. Losses at the gene ends were 5 bases for V and 2 bases for J; bases not matched to a gene: 10. The CDR3 is 16 residues long. CDR1 and CDR2 (germline): SQVTM, ANQGSEA. The CDR3 DNA sequence: TGCAGCGTTCGGACAGGGGCAAGCTCGGCTGGAAACACCATATATTTT. Protein sequence: CSVRTGASSAGNTIYF.

This clonotype was observed at least ten times. The chain has TRBV3-1 and TRBJ2-5; maybe TRBD2 (5 bases). From germline, CDR1 is LGHDT and CDR2 YNNKEL (reference sequence). The germline V and J ends were trimmed by 1 base and 7 bases, with 10 bases remaining between them. The CDR3 sequence is 13 residues long. CDR3 sequence: CASSQASGRTQYF. DNA of the CDR3: TGTGCCAGCAGCCAAGCCTCGGGAAGGACCCAGTACTTC.

The sample holds many counts of this clonotype. V and J are TRBV13 and TRBJ2-3, with TRBD1 identical over 7 bases. The junction had 11 bases not matched to a gene; V was cut back by 2 bases and J by 0 bases. The CDR3 runs 18 residues. Germline CDR1 is PRHDT and CDR2 is FYEKMQ (reference sequence). CDR3 residues: CASSLRRGLSESTDTQYF. The CDR3 DNA reads as TGTGCCAGCAGCTTACGTAGGGGGCTATCGGAAAGCACAGATACGCAGTATTTT.

This clonotype was detected many times. The gene calls are TRBV2 and TRBJ1-1; no firm D call. The CDR3 covers 11 residues. Germline values: CDR1 SNHLY, CDR2 FYNNEI. With 7 bases removed from V and 6 bases from J, the gap between germline ends came to 9 bases. CDR3 in amino acids: CASTMRAEAFF. CDR3 bases: TGTGCCAGCACTATGAGGGCTGAAGCTTTCTTT.

This chain joins TRBV20-1 and TRBJ2-7; D is tentatively TRBD1 or TRBD2 (7 bases each). CDR3 length: 14 residues. CDR1 DFQATT and CDR2 SNEGSKA come from the germline V gene (reference sequence). CDR3 residues: CSAAGGVFFYEQYF. In DNA, the CDR3 is TGCAGCGCCGCAGGGGGGGTCTTTTTTTACGAGCAGTACTTC.

The CDR3 DNA is TGTGCCAGCAGTTTGGGGGGGCTTTCACCCCTCCACTTT. Its protein product is CASSLGGLSPLHF. This rearrangement joins TRBV12-3 or TRBV12-4 to TRBJ1-6; D possibly corresponds to TRBD1 (6 bases). V lost 3 bases, J lost 9 bases, and 9 bases lay in between. The CDR3 contains 13 residues.

This clonotype was found many times. The chain combines TRBV20-1 with TRBJ2-1, with 8 bases that match TRBD2. The germline gives CDR1 DFQATT, CDR2 SNEGSKA (reference sequence). The CDR3 has 13 residues. J was trimmed by 2 bases and V by 6 bases; bases with no gene match: 3. The CDR3 DNA follows: TGCAGTGCCCCGGGGGGGCCCTACAATGAGCAGTTCTTC. This translates into CSAPGGPYNEQFF.

The sample holds many counts of this clonotype. The chain combines TRBV6-2 or TRBV6-3 with TRBJ1-5; 9 nucleotides align to TRBD1. The CDR3 is made up of 15 amino acids. Trimming removed 5 bases from V and 4 bases from J; junction bases left unmatched: 6. Germline values: CDR1 MNHEY, CDR2 SVGEGT. For the CDR3, the DNA is TGTGCCAGCAGTCCGACAGGGGGTAAGAATCAGCCCCAGCATTTT. Residues: CASSPTGGKNQPQHF.

Note on this clonotype: The DNA is left out, because the CDR3 cannot be placed on it with certainty; the CDR3 is given as TCRdb lists it. The chain links TRBV10-1 to TRBJ2-2; the D call in the table, TRBD2, was not verified against the DNA. Germline V CDR1 and CDR2: WNHNN, SYGVQD (reference sequence). The CDR3 region is 19 residues in length, termini included. CDR3: CASMDKGKRELFFWELFFF.

A note on this clonotype: The likely explanation is a read error, given a far larger clone one base away. This rearrangement joins TRBV2 to TRBJ2-1; D not resolved. V lost 3 bases to trimming and J lost 13 bases, with 13 bases between them. Germline assignment: CDR1 SNHLY and CDR2 FYNNEI. This CDR3 spans 12 amino acids. This CDR3 is CASSEGRVRQFF. The CDR3 DNA is TGTGCCAGCAGTGAGGGTCGCGTACGTCAGTTCTTC.

This clonotype showed up many times. The rearrangement joins TRBV11-1 to TRBJ2-1, with a tentative D call TRBD2 (6 bases). V lost 4 bases, J lost 0 bases, and 13 bases lay in between. This CDR3 is 16 amino acids long. Germline V gene lookup returns CDR1 SGHAT and CDR2 FQDESV (reference sequence). The CDR3, as DNA: TGTGCCAGCAGCTCCGCAGCGGGTAACTCCTACAATGAGCAGTTCTTC. It is translated as CASSSAAGNSYNEQFF. The full variable domain, its missing parts supplied by reference TRBV11-1 and TRBJ2-1, is EAEVAQSPRYKITEKSQAVAFWCDPISGHATLYWYRQILGQGPELLVQFQDESVVDDSQLPKDRFSAERLKGVDSTLKIQPAELGDSAMYLCASSSAAGNSYNEQFFGPGTRLTVL.

Many counts were recorded for this clonotype. The CDR3 loop is CSGGQYTEAFF. CDR3 nucleotides: TGCAGTGGGGGGCAGTACACTGAAGCTTTCTTT. The chain is built from TRBV29-1 and TRBJ1-1; possibly TRBD1 for D (6 bases). Germline CDR1 SQVTM, CDR2 ANQGSEA. This CDR3 contains 11 residues.

This clonotype showed up many times. J is TRBJ2-3 and V is TRBV20-1; D possibly uses TRBD1 or TRBD2 (5 bases each). V shed 6 bases and J shed 3 bases, with 13 bases lying between them. CDR3 length: 13 amino acids. Germline V gene lookup returns CDR1 DFQATT and CDR2 SNEGSKA (reference sequence). CDR3: CSAEGRATDTQYF. The CDR3 DNA follows: TGCAGTGCCGAGGGCAGGGCGACAGATACGCAGTATTTT.

At least ten counts were recorded for this clonotype. The chain links TRBV7-9 to TRBJ1-6; D is unresolved. V was pared by 2 bases and J by 0 bases, with 5 bases between. CDR3 length equals 15 residues. Germline-derived CDR1 and CDR2 are SEHNR and FQNEAQ (reference sequence). For the CDR3, the DNA is TGTGCCAGCAGCTTAAGAAGCTCCTATAATTCACCCCTCCACTTT. Protein: CASSLRSSYNSPLHF.

The chain carries TRBV6-1 and TRBJ1-5; D gene unclear. Germline V gives CDR1 MNHNS, CDR2 SASEGT. V was trimmed by 1 base and J by 6 bases, leaving 4 bases between them. This CDR3 comprises 12 residues. The CDR3 nucleotides are TGTGCCAGCAGTGAAGTCGGTCAGCCCCAGCATTTT. Translating gives CASSEVGQPQHF.

The CDR3, as DNA: TGTGCCAGCAGCTTGCGGGGACTAACCTCCACACCTGAGCAGTTCTTC. Residues: CASSLRGLTSTPEQFF. The chain recombines TRBV5-6 with TRBJ2-1; 7 bases line up with TRBD2. The J segment lost 9 bases and the V segment lost 1 base, leaving 13 bases of the junction unmatched. CDR1 is SGHDT, CDR2 YYEEEE, per germline. The CDR3 is made up of 16 amino acids.